Listed below are T cell receptor beta chains from one sample, sequenced in a study of blood T cell repertoires in COVID-19. Sequencing used immunoSEQ multiplex PCR; TCRdb keeps in-frame clones, though not all of them. The sample lists 250,000 to 350,000 clones, around 91% occurring once. The sequenced sample was peripheral blood. The receptors derive from a woman between 55 and 75 years old with acute or convalescent COVID-19. Both conserved end residues are part of each CDR3. A D gene is named only where the DNA matches it firmly. For some rows the clone size is stated as once, few or many, or as a class when expanded; others skip it.

cdr3_nt,cdr3_aa,clone_size,v_call,j_call,d_call
TGTGCCAGCAGCCCGCAGGGGGGCACTGAAGCTTTCTTT,CASSPQGGTEAFF,NA,TRBV7-3,TRBJ1-1,TRBD1
TGTGCCACCAGCACAGGGGGCGGACCCTACGAGCAGTACTTC,CATSTGGGPYEQYF,NA,TRBV24-1,TRBJ2-7,TRBD1
TGCGCCAGCAGCTTGGGGGCATCCGAGCAGTACTTC,CASSLGASEQYF,NA,TRBV4-1,TRBJ2-7,NA
TGTGCCAGCAGTCGATCACAGGGATTCTCCTACGAGCAGTACTTC,CASSRSQGFSYEQYF,NA,TRBV28,TRBJ2-7,NA
TGTGCCAGCAGCTCGCCCCATCGGGGTAGCGGGAGCAGCGATGAGCAGTTCTTC,CASSSPHRGSGSSDEQFF,NA,TRBV7-9,TRBJ2-1,TRBD2
TGTGCCAGCAGTTTAAGACAGAGCAATCAGCCCCAGCATTTT,CASSLRQSNQPQHF,NA,TRBV27,TRBJ1-5,NA
TGTGCCAGCAGCCCAGACAGGGTGCGAGAGACCCAGTACTTC,CASSPDRVRETQYF,NA,TRBV11-1,TRBJ2-5,TRBD1
TGTGCCACCAGCAGGGGGCAGGGCGGGGAGCTGTTTTTT,CATSRGQGGELFF,NA,TRBV24-1,TRBJ2-2,TRBD1
TGTGCCAGCAGTTTATCGTTGGCGGTGCCCCAGAACAATGAGCAGTTCTTC,CASSLSLAVPQNNEQFF,NA,TRBV27,TRBJ2-1,NA
TGTGCCAGCAGTTTATTTCAGATCGATTCACCCCTCCACTTT,CASSLFQIDSPLHF,NA,TRBV28,TRBJ1-6,NA
TGTGCCAGCACGGGACTAGCGGGAGTGCCGGGTAACGAGCAGTACTTC,CASTGLAGVPGNEQYF,NA,TRBV28,TRBJ2-7,TRBD2
TGTGCCAGTAGTCAGGGATTAGGGCAGCCCCAGCATTTT,CASSQGLGQPQHF,NA,TRBV19,TRBJ1-5,NA
TGTGCCAGCAGTCCCGGAAGGGGGGGGATCAACTTC,CASSPGRGGINF,NA,TRBV28,TRBJ2-4,NA
TGCAGCGTTGGTAGGGGGACAAATGAAAAACTGTTTTTT,CSVGRGTNEKLFF,once,TRBV29-1,TRBJ1-4,NA
TGTGCCAGCAGTTCCGACAGGGGGCCCTACGAGCAGTACTTC,CASSSDRGPYEQYF,NA,TRBV6-5,TRBJ2-7,TRBD1
TGTGCCAGCAGCTCGGGACAGGCTCAGTTCTTT,CASSSGQAQFF,NA,TRBV11-1,TRBJ1-1,TRBD1
TGCAGTGCCCAGAAGGAGGAGACCCAGTACTTC,CSAQKEETQYF,NA,TRBV20-1,TRBJ2-5,NA
TGTGCCAGCGGGCGTGGGCGGGGCCCCAATGAGCAGTTCTTC,CASGRGRGPNEQFF,NA,TRBV19,TRBJ2-1,NA